This T cell receptor (beta chain) is drawn from a study of T cell responses to AZD1222 COVID-19 vaccine. Findings and limits, study-wide: Researchers took repertoire samples only after the peak T cell response had come. Along spike, vaccine-associated CD4 TCRs were found throughout, with dominance at 160-218 and 743-854.

In regard to this clone: The antigen is not known.

The CDR3 sequence is 18 residues long. V lost 6 bases and J lost 0; bases outside the gene matches: 8. Germline V lookup: CDR1 LNHDA, CDR2 SQIVND (reference sequence). Assay used: immunoSEQ multiplex PCR; TCRdb lists only in-frame clones, some missing. Altogether 140,000 to 150,000 clones are present, about 92% being singletons, with the ten largest covering more than 8.5%. The receptor was isolated from an adult in good health. This sample comprised peripheral blood, obtained on day 0 of AZD1222 vaccination. This chain links TRBV19 with TRBJ2-2, with TRBD2 matching over 12 bases. CDR3 coding DNA: TGTGCCAGTAGCCCAGGACTAGCGGGGAAGCCGAACACCGGGGAGCTGTTTTTT. This gives the protein CASSPGLAGKPNTGELFF.